This TCR beta chain was captured in a study of blood T cell repertoires in COVID-19. On the study more broadly: Samples representing acute and convalescent COVID-19 were sourced from the United States, Italy and Spain. From T cells, B-cell-depleted T cells, or PBMCs came the material, which was cDNA or gDNA.

Authors' data handling: Scientists estimated how many nucleated cells there were by amplifying reference gene primers. Sequenced by immunoSEQ multiplex PCR; TCRdb stores in-frame clones only, minus some. That table gives V, J and clone size, and the DNA gave D and trimming. The repertoire holds under 200,000 clones, with roughly 83% as singletons. The source material was peripheral blood. The receptor's source is a man aged 18 to 30 with active or convalescent COVID-19.

The CDR3 nucleotides are TGTGCCAGCAGCTCCACCTCTTGGGGGCGGGAGACCCAGTACTTC. This codes for CASSSTSWGRETQYF. This chain uses TRBV7-7 with TRBJ2-5; tentatively, D is TRBD1 (6 bases). The germline V gene has CDR1 SSHAT and CDR2 FNYEAQ (reference sequence). V was trimmed by 4 bases and J by 5 bases, leaving 17 bases between them. The CDR3 extends over 15 amino acids.